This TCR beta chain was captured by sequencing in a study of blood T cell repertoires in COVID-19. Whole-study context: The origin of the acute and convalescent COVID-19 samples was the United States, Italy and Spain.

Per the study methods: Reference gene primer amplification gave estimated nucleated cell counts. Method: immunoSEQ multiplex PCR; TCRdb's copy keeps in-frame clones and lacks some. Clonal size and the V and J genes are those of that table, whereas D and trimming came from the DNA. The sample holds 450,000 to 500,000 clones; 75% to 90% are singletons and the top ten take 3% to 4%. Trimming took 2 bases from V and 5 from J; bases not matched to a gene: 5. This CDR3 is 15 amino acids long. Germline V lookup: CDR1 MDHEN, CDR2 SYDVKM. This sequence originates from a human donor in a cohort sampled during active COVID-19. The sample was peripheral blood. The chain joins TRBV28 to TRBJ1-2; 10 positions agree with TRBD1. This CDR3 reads CASSLGGQGIYGYTF. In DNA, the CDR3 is TGTGCCAGCAGTTTAGGGGGACAGGGGATTTATGGCTACACCTTC.